This T cell receptor beta chain appears in the sequencing data of a study of shared clonotypes between healthy human individuals. Naive-designated CD8 cells lacked CD45RO, were positively enriched for CCR7, and omitted terminally differentiated effector memory CD45RA+ cells. The donors, healthy adults who were HIV-negative, had experienced no recent acute infections or vaccinations. It was at deep level that the assay was run. The table came from immunoSEQ multiplex PCR; TCRdb's copy has only in-frame clones and leaves some out. The data show over 2,000,000 clones, around 95% seen once. CDR1 MNHEY and CDR2 SMNVEV come from the germline V gene (reference sequence). Trimming pared 7 bases from V and 3 bases from J, leaving 16 bases between. This CDR3 comprises 15 residues. Findings and caveats of the study: Against clonotypes common to all four donors, non-shared ones had lower generation probabilities.

About this clone: Antigen specificity is unknown.

The chain recombines TRBV27 with TRBJ2-1; possible D gene TRBD2, 7 bases. The sequence derives from a young man in good health. Some clones in this sample may be carry-over from other donors' samples. Sequenced input: naive CD8+ T cells from PBMCs. The CDR3 loop is CASTLGGLGYNEQFF. The CDR3 coding sequence is TGTGCCAGCACTCTGGGGGGGCTAGGCTACAATGAGCAGTTCTTC.